Given below is one TCR beta chain in context. The sample comes from a study of blood T cell repertoires in COVID-19. Study summary: Both acute and convalescent COVID-19 samples were obtained from the United States, Italy and Spain. In each case, the material was cDNA or gDNA derived from T cells, B-cell-depleted T cells, or PBMCs.

The CDR3 spans 16 residues. Germline assignment: CDR1 ENHRY and CDR2 SYGVKD. V trimming: 10 bases; J trimming: 4 bases; junction bases outside the gene matches: 16. As processed by the authors: Amplification with reference gene primers provided the estimates of nucleated cell counts. Generated by immunoSEQ multiplex PCR, the TCRdb table keeps only in-frame clones and is missing some. The DNA was the basis for D and trimming; V, J and clone size are from that table. This table has approximately 120,000 clones, around four fifths appearing once. The source of this sequence is a human donor in a cohort sampled during active COVID-19. The V call is TRBV10-3, the J call TRBJ2-1, with 7 positions matching TRBD2. Sequenced: peripheral blood. The CDR3: CATYWREGGYYNEQFF. The CDR3 DNA sequence: TGTGCCACGTACTGGAGGGAGGGAGGATATTACAATGAGCAGTTCTTC.